This TCR beta chain originates from a study of T-cell reconstitution after alpha-beta-depleted transplantation in children. Whole-study findings and limits: T cells produced anew were the main source of T-cell counts and diversity one year after transplant.

This CDR3 has 13 amino acids. V shed 8 bases, J shed 5 bases, and the junction held 3 bases outside the gene matches. The V gene's germline CDR1 is ENHRY and CDR2 SYGVKD. A remark on this clonotype: Its target is unknown.

Molecular barcoding with unique molecular identifiers was used for the TCRbeta library. MiXCR was run by TCRdb on the PCR reads, yielding one entry per CDR3 protein. The sample gives about 70,000 distinct CDR3 sequences, roughly 11% of which show up once; about 13% is in the top ten. The receptor comes from a boy between 10 and 17 years old with acute myeloid leukemia, due to receive a stem cell transplant. The source was PBMCs, collected before TCRalphabeta/CD19-depleted stem cell transplant. The genes are TRBV10-3 and TRBJ2-5, with 12 bases identical to TRBD2. As DNA, the CDR3 is TGTGCCATCCGACTAGCGGGAGTGGAGACCCAGTACTTC. Amino acids: CAIRLAGVETQYF.